This T cell receptor (beta chain) was obtained from a study of T cell responses to AZD1222 COVID-19 vaccine. Whole-study findings and limits: Only 5 or 6 AZD1222 recipients tested seropositive at baseline. Donors skewed white British and female; clonal diversity was possibly underestimated.

The V segment lost 2 bases and the J segment 3 bases; nucleotides outside the gene matches: 4. The CDR3 totals 15 residues. Germline V gene data show CDR1 as KGHSH and CDR2 as LQKENI. In the case of this clone: Its specificity is not known.

Sequencing used immunoSEQ multiplex PCR; TCRdb keeps in-frame clones, though not all of them. The sample shows tens of thousands of clones, roughly nine tenths of them seen only once. This sequence joins TRBV18 and TRBJ1-1; 9 bases match TRBD1. This sample comprised peripheral blood, obtained 28 days after the second AZD1222 dose. The TCR sequence derives from an adult who received the AZD1222 COVID-19 vaccine. In DNA form, the CDR3 reads TGTGCCAGCTCACCAACAGGGGGCCGGGACACTGAAGCTTTCTTT. Protein product: CASSPTGGRDTEAFF.